This TCR beta chain was sequenced in a study of blood T cell repertoires in COVID-19. Background on the study: The study drew acute and convalescent COVID-19 samples from the United States, Italy and Spain.

Profiled with immunoSEQ multiplex PCR; TCRdb holds only in-frame clones, not every one. The table includes some 700,000 clones, 80% to 90% detected once. Trimming at V came to 2 bases and at J to 2 bases, leaving 7 bases not matched to a gene. The CDR3 is made up of 16 amino acids. Germline CDR1 MNHNY, CDR2 SVGAGI (reference sequence). The sequence derives from a woman aged 18-29 years with acute or convalescent COVID-19. Sequenced: peripheral blood. The chain employs TRBV6-6 and TRBJ1-2; TRBD1 matches at 8 bases. The CDR3 protein is CASSYPPDRDNYGYTF. The CDR3 bases are TGTGCCAGCAGTTACCCTCCGGACAGGGACAACTATGGCTACACCTTC.